Reported below is one T cell receptor beta chain. In the study's own analysis: Cell counts per sample came from amplifying reference gene primers. Method: immunoSEQ multiplex PCR; TCRdb's copy keeps in-frame clones and lacks some. V, J and clone size derive from that table, while D and trimming were established from the DNA sequence. The profile shows more than 200,000 clones, 80% of them singletons. The sample belongs to a study of blood T cell repertoires in COVID-19. Study details: Specimens from acute and convalescent COVID-19 originated in the United States, Italy and Spain.

Those who participated ranged in age from about 18 to 89 years and resided in around 22 US areas. Assignments of participants to cohorts depended upon their own reported clinical history. Per germline, CDR1 MNHEY and CDR2 SVGEGT. Trimming took off 5 bases at V and 5 bases at J, with 9 bases between the two ends. The CDR3 is 12 amino acids. The sample comprised PBMCs or T cells enriched from blood (not recorded which). The V gene is TRBV6-2 or TRBV6-3, the J gene TRBJ1-2; tentative D call: TRBD1 (5 bases). The receptor comes from a middle-aged woman with acute COVID-19. The CDR3 nucleotides are TGTGCCAGCAGTCCCGGGGGTTATGGCTACACCTTC. This gives the protein CASSPGGYGYTF.